Here is one T cell receptor beta chain with its context. Antigen specificity is unknown. The sequence runs out 3 residues before the end of the CDR3; the remainder is reconstructed from the germline J gene. The germline CDR1 and CDR2 sequences are LNHNV and YYDKDF (reference sequence). The V end lost 11 bases, the J end lost 2 bases, and 14 bases lay between the germline ends. The CDR3 runs 13 residues. The data belong to a study of T cells in women clearing cervical HPV infection. Overall study: Case blood was drawn when the lesion was first found; control blood after infection became undetectable.

Overall study results and limits: Controls had more TRBV6-7 (0.16%) than cases (0.11%).

Some clones are missing from TCRdb's copy, which holds only in-frame ones; the method was immunoSEQ multiplex PCR. The table lists approximately 40,000 clones. This receptor was taken from a woman aged 18 to 75 with a cervical HPV16 infection that either progressed to CIN3+ or cleared (not recorded which). The V gene is TRBV15, the J gene TRBJ2-3; D ambiguous. Sequenced sample: blood buffy coat. The CDR3 loop is CAVQAKITDTQYF. The sequenced CDR3 bases are TGTGCCGTACAAGCGAAGATCACAGATACG. The full variable domain, in which reference TRBV15 and TRBJ2-3 provide the parts outside the CDR3, is DAMVIQNPRYQVTQFGKPVTLSCSQTLNHNVMYWYQQKSSQAPKLLFHYYDKDFNNEADTPDNFQSRRPNTSFCFLDIRSPGLGDTAMYLCAVQAKITDTQYFGPGTRLTVL.